What follows are 21 T cell receptor beta chains derived from one specimen sequenced in a study of shared clonotypes between healthy human individuals. Here immunoSEQ multiplex PCR was the method, and the copy in TCRdb shows in-frame clones only, minus some. This repertoire shows about 2.3 million clones, roughly 93% found once; its top ten account for 0.39%. Sequences were obtained from naive CD4+ T cells from PBMCs. This sample's subset: CD45RA+ positively selected. The origin of the receptors is a man between 18 and 29 years old in good health. Some clones in this sample may be carry-over from other donors' samples.

This chain links TRBV6-5 with TRBJ2-1; 10 bases are a match to TRBD1. Germline V gene sequence: CDR1 MNHEY, CDR2 SVGAGI. With 8 bases clipped from V and 4 bases from J, the junction kept 5 bases outside the gene matches. The CDR3 is 14 residues long. CDR3 residues: CASHSGQGYNEQFF. The CDR3 nucleotides are TGTGCCAGCCACTCGGGACAGGGGTACAATGAGCAGTTCTTC.

The V gene is TRBV18, the J gene TRBJ2-7; no clear D. The germline CDR1 and CDR2 sequences are KGHSH and LQKENI. V was pared by 2 bases and J by 1 base, with 15 bases between. The CDR3 has 16 amino acids. In DNA form, the CDR3 reads TGTGCCAGCTCACCATTTCGGAGCTCCCAGTCCTACGAGCAGTACTTC. This gives the protein CASSPFRSSQSYEQYF.

The chain is built from TRBV27 and TRBJ2-2; D may be TRBD2 (5 bases). Germline V gene lookup returns CDR1 MNHEY and CDR2 SMNVEV (reference sequence). Trimming took off 3 bases at V and 3 bases at J, with 8 bases between the two ends. This CDR3 contains 14 residues. As DNA, the CDR3 is TGTGCCAGCAGTTTCAGGACTTACACCGGGGAGCTGTTTTTT. Protein sequence: CASSFRTYTGELFF.

V usage is TRBV7-2 and J usage is TRBJ2-1; TRBD1 matches 7 bases. Germline V gives CDR1 SGHTA, CDR2 FQGNSA. J was trimmed by 4 bases and V by 5 bases; bases with no gene match: 8. The CDR3 consists of 15 residues. The CDR3 DNA reads TGTGCCAGCAGCCTAGACAGGGCTAAGTACAATGAGCAGTTCTTC. It specifies CASSLDRAKYNEQFF.

This clone was recorded once. The chain uses TRBV6-5 and TRBJ2-5; D might be TRBD1 (5 bases). The assigned J gene may be wrong: the sequence end matches TRBJ2-7 better. This CDR3 spans 14 amino acids. Germline-derived CDR1 and CDR2 are MNHEY and SVGAGI. The CDR3 nucleotides read TGTGCCAGCAGACCTACAGGAAGCTCCTACGAGCAGTACTTC. Its protein is CASRPTGSSYEQYF.

The chain recombines TRBV5-1 with TRBJ2-5; no firm D call. This CDR3 has 13 amino acids. Germline loops: CDR1 SGHRS, CDR2 YFSETQ. V lost 0 bases to trimming and J lost 5 bases, with 8 bases between them. CDR3 in DNA: TGCGCCAGCAGCTTGGCCCCTAGGGAGACCCAGTACTTC. It encodes CASSLAPRETQYF.

The CDR3 nucleotides are TGTGCCAGCAGACCTAGACAGAGCGAGGGCTACACCTTC. This encodes CASRPRQSEGYTF. The rearrangement joins TRBV6-5 to TRBJ1-2, with D possibly matching TRBD1 (5 bases). V lost 6 bases, J lost 8 bases, and 16 bases lay in between. The CDR3 consists of 13 residues. Germline V CDR1 and CDR2: MNHEY, SVGAGI.

The chain is built from TRBV18 and TRBJ2-7; TRBD1 aligns across 8 bases. The CDR3 consists of 16 residues. Germline CDR1 and CDR2: KGHSH and LQKENI. V shed 1 base and J 6 bases; nucleotides not matched to a gene: 11. The CDR3 DNA sequence: TGTGCCAGCTCACCACTAGGACAGGGTGAGCTCGCCGAGCAGTACTTC. It is translated as CASSPLGQGELAEQYF.

Worth noting for this clone: Other nucleotide sequences from this sample produce the same CDR3. DNA of the CDR3: TGCGCCAGCAGCGGAGTAGCGGGGTCCTACGAGCAGTACTTC. Translation: CASSGVAGSYEQYF. The rearrangement links TRBV5-1 to TRBJ2-7; 8 bases align to TRBD2. The germline CDR1 and CDR2 sequences are SGHRS and YFSETQ. The CDR3 runs 14 residues. J was trimmed by 1 base and V by 4 bases; bases with no gene match: 4.

The chain uses TRBV18 and TRBJ1-1; D not certain. The CDR3 sequence is 14 residues long. Trimming pared 3 bases from V and 1 base from J, leaving 9 bases between. The V gene's germline CDR1 is KGHSH and CDR2 LQKENI. DNA for the CDR3: TGTGCCAGCTCACCTCGGGCTTGGAACACTGAAGCTTTCTTT. It codes for CASSPRAWNTEAFF.

Details on this clone: The same CDR3 can be traced to other DNA sequences in this sample. This chain connects TRBV5-1 to TRBJ1-1, with 8 bases matching TRBD1. CDR1 and CDR2 (germline): SGHRS, YFSETQ. V dropped 0 bases and J dropped 4; count of bases not matched to a gene: 2. The CDR3 spans 14 residues. CDR3 in amino acids: CASSLVRGLTEAFF. The CDR3 nucleotides are TGCGCCAGCAGCTTGGTCAGGGGGCTCACTGAAGCTTTCTTT.

The J gene is TRBJ2-3, the V gene TRBV18, with TRBD2 matching over 8 bases. Trimming removed 4 bases from V and 1 base from J; junction bases left unmatched: 10. The CDR3 is 17 residues long. CDR1 is KGHSH, CDR2 LQKENI, per germline. The DNA for the CDR3 is TGTGCCAGCTCACTCCACGCGGGGGGCGCTGGCACAGATACGCAGTATTTT. This codes for CASSLHAGGAGTDTQYF.

The chain recombines TRBV6-5 with TRBJ2-6; unclear D gene. V lost 6 bases to trimming and J lost 0 bases, with 9 bases between them. CDR1 MNHEY and CDR2 SVGAGI come from the germline V gene. The length of the CDR3 is 15 residues. Here the CDR3 DNA reads TGTGCCAGCAGCCCCACGTCCTCTGGGGCCAACGTCCTGACTTTC. Translated: CASSPTSSGANVLTF.

V and J are TRBV6-1 and TRBJ2-7; 8 bases line up with TRBD1. V trimming: 5 bases; J trimming: 3 bases; junction bases outside the gene matches: 3. Germline V gene lookup returns CDR1 MNHNS and CDR2 SASEGT. This CDR3 contains 13 residues. This CDR3 reads CASSRDRYYEQYF. CDR3 nucleotide sequence: TGTGCCAGCAGTAGGGACAGGTACTACGAGCAGTACTTC.

V usage is TRBV6-5 and J usage is TRBJ2-1, with a possible D match to TRBD1 (6 bases). The CDR3 is made up of 14 amino acids. V was pared by 0 bases and J by 9 bases, with 12 bases between. Germline V gene data show CDR1 as MNHEY and CDR2 as SVGAGI. This chain's CDR3 is CASSYSPGTREQFF. The CDR3 region has the DNA TGTGCCAGCAGTTACTCGCCCGGGACACGTGAGCAGTTCTTC.

This chain links TRBV7-2 with TRBJ2-7, with 14 positions matching TRBD2. The V gene end was trimmed by 2 bases and the J gene end by 12 bases; junction bases not matched to a gene: 12. The germline CDR1 and CDR2 sequences are SGHTA and FQGNSA. This CDR3 region has 16 residues. The CDR3 DNA reads as TGTGCCAGCAGCTTAACGACTGGGACTAGCGGGGGCATGTGGTACTTC. It encodes CASSLTTGTSGGMWYF.

This chain uses TRBV27 with TRBJ1-3, with D uncertain. CDR3 length: 14 residues. V lost 6 bases to trimming and J lost 3 bases, with 12 bases between them. CDR1 is MNHEY, CDR2 SMNVEV, per germline (reference sequence). CDR3 nucleotides: TGTGCCAGCAGACAGTGGGAGCGTGGAAACACCATATATTTT. Encoded protein: CASRQWERGNTIYF.

In the case of this clone: The junction shows a germline mismatch at one end, possibly a read error. The rearrangement joins TRBV28 to TRBJ2-3; TRBD2 aligns across 13 bases. CDR1 and CDR2 (germline): MDHEN, SYDVKM. The CDR3 runs 14 residues. CDR3 sequence reads: CASSSSGTSGVENF. The CDR3 DNA is TGTGCCAGCAGTTCCTCCGGGACTAGCGGGGTGGAAAATTTT.

The V call is TRBV2, the J call TRBJ2-5; 11 bases fit TRBD1. Trimming cost V 5 bases and J 0 bases; bases outside gene matches: 5. CDR3 length equals 16 residues. Germline V gene lookup returns CDR1 SNHLY and CDR2 FYNNEI. The CDR3 DNA sequence: TGTGCCAGCAGTAACCGGGACAGGGGGTACCAAGAGACCCAGTACTTC. Translated, it gives CASSNRDRGYQETQYF. The full variable domain, with the rest looked up from reference TRBV2 and TRBJ2-5, is EPEVTQTPSHQVTQMGQEVILRCVPISNHLYFYWYRQILGQKVEFLVSFYNNEISEKSEIFDDQFSVERPDGSNFTLKIRSTKLEDSAMYFCASSNRDRGYQETQYFGPGTRLLVL.

The chain joins TRBV28 to TRBJ1-4, with D hard to call. The CDR3 has 16 residues. V was pared by 3 bases and J by 0 bases, with 11 bases between. In germline, CDR1 is MDHEN, CDR2 SYDVKM. The CDR3: CASSLGLGATNEKLFF. CDR3 nucleotides: TGTGCCAGCAGTTTGGGCCTCGGAGCAACTAATGAAAAACTGTTTTTT.

The chain combines TRBV4-2 with TRBJ1-1; D not certain. The V gene lost 6 bases and the J gene lost 4 bases, with 6 bases spanning the gap. CDR1 and CDR2 (germline): LGHNA, YNFKEQ. The CDR3 spans 11 residues. CDR3 loop: CASRRGTEAFF. The CDR3 coding sequence is TGTGCCAGCAGACGGGGCACTGAAGCTTTCTTT.